The entry below describes one T cell receptor (beta chain). Its antigen has not been determined. No much larger clone is present one base from it, and per-base qualities are unavailable. This sample is part of a study of T cell responses to AZD1222 COVID-19 vaccine (dated by TCRdb to about 2021). The study in broad terms: A total of approximately 230 trial participants underwent TCR sequencing, of whom some 210 received two doses of AZD1222 and some 25 received two doses of the MenACWY control vaccine. Trial participants were enrolled by age into subgroups of 18-55, 56-69 and 70-plus years, and around 140, 26 and 57 TCR-sequenced participants, respectively, were included in these subgroups.

The CDR3 regions of human TCRbeta chains were analyzed by immunosequencing. The study's processing was this. Repertoire TCRs were matched against a reference library of SARS-CoV-2-specific TCRs generated with the MIRA antigen-specificity platform. Breadth was defined as the fraction of unique TCRs that were SARS-CoV-2-associated. Depth was defined as the fraction of total T cells that were SARS-CoV-2-associated. Each spike-specific TCR was assigned to its reactive spike region and to a CD4 or CD8 class using the MIRA data. Log10-transformed breadth and depth values were compared by one-way ANOVA with Sidak's multiple comparisons tests. TCRdb obtained this table from immuneACCESS and retained in-frame rearrangements with V and J assigned. These tables miss some clones; where compared with another copy, unresolved V genes account for less than half of the shortfall, and the remainder is unexplained. D and trimming come from the DNA, and the V and J calls and clone size come from that table. The sample records roughly 150,000 clones, approximately 90% of which are singletons. The ten top clones hold roughly 3.8% of the sample.

The time point label, read with the paper, signifies: about 28 days (+/-7) after the second vaccine dose. AZD1222 recipients whose second dose came at about 4 weeks and those whose second dose came at about 12 weeks were combined into one group, since spike-specific TCR depth and breadth did not differ between the two schedules. Vaccinee samples were obtained from the UK trials COV001 and COV002, which included a single-blind randomized controlled phase 2/3 trial of AZD1222 (ChAdOx1 nCoV-19) in healthy adults. For TCRbeta chain sequencing, PBMC samples from trial participants were taken at day 0 and at day 28 after the second dose. The CDR3 contains 12 residues, cysteine and phenylalanine counted. Only CDR3 DNA is held: 36 bases, read in frame from base 1. The V and J ends are trimmed by 3 bases and 3 bases, leaving 5 bases between them. CDR1 and CDR2 are drawn from the germline V gene: ENHRY, SYGVKD.

The full study reports these points: Conclusions about previously exposed vaccinees are limited, since just 6 or 7 AZD1222 recipients were seropositive for SARS-CoV-2 at baseline. The whole spike protein was spanned by vaccine-associated CD4 TCRs, and dominant responses were seen in regions 160-218 and 743-854. A significant rise in spike-specific TCR breadth and depth was observed after two AZD1222 doses relative to day 0 and relative to MenACWY recipients. Participants were mostly white British, with more females than males. The authors suggested clonal diversity may have been underestimated. Because no samples from the day 14 peak response were available, repertoires could be characterized only after the peak T cell response. The 56-69-year group was small, and its depth increase did not reach significance, likely because of low power. Reportedly, almost half of the unique spike-specific TCRs recognized epitopes lying outside the regions that are mutated in the B.1.351 and B.1.1.7 variants.

This chain joins TRBV10-3 to TRBJ1-1; the D gene is unclear. Sequencing used peripheral blood, obtained 28 days after the second AZD1222 dose. This clonotype originated in an adult who received the AZD1222 COVID-19 vaccine. In nucleotides, the sequence is TGTGCCATCAGTGAACGAGACACTGAAGCTTTCTTT. Translated, this is CAISERDTEAFF.